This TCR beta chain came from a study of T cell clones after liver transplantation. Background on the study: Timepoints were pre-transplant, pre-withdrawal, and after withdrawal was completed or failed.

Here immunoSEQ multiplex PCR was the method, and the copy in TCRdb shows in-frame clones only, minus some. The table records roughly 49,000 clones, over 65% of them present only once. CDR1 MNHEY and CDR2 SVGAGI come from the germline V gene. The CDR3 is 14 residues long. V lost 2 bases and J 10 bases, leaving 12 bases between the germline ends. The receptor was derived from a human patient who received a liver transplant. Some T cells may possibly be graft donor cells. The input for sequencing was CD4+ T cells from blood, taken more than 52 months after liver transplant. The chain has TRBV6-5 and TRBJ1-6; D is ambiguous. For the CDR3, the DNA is TGTGCCAGCAGTTACGGGCAGGAAGGATCACCCCTCCACTTT. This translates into CASSYGQEGSPLHF.